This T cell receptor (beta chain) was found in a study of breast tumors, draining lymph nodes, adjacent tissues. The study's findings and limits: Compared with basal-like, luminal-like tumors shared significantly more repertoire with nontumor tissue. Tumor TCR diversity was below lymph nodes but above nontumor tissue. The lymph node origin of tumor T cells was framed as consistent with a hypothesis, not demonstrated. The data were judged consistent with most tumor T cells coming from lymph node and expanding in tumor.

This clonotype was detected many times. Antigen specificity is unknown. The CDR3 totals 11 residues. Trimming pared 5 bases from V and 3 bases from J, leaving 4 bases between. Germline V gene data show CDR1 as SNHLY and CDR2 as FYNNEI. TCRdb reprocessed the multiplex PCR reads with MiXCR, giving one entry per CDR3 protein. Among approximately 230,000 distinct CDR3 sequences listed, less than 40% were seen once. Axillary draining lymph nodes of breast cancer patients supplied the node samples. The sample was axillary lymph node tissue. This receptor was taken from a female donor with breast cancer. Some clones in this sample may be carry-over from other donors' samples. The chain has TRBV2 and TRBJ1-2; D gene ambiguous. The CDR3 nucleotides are TGTGCCAGCAGTCAGTACTATGGCTACACCTTC. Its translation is CASSQYYGYTF.